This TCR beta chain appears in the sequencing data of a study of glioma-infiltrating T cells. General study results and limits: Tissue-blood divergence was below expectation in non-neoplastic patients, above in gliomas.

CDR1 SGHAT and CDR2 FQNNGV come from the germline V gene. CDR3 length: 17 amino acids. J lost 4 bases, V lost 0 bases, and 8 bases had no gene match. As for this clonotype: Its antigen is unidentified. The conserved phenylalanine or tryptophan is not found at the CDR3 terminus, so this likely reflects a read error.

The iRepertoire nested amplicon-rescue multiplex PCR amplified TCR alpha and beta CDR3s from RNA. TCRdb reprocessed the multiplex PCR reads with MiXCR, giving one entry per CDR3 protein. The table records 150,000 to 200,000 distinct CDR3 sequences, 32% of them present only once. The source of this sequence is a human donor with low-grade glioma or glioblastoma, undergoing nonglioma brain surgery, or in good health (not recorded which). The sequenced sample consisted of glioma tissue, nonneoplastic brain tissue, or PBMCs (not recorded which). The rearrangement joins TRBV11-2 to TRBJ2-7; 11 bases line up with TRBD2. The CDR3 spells CASSLESSGRSNYEQYL. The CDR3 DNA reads TGTGCCAGCAGCTTAGAATCTAGCGGGAGGTCAAATTACGAGCAGTACCTC.